Included here is one TCR beta chain sequence, with context. Its antigen remains unknown. This sample stems from a study of cytomegalovirus exposure and HLA in healthy donors. CDR1 and CDR2 (germline): SGHKS, YYEKEE (reference sequence). V lost 4 bases and J lost 7; bases outside the gene matches: 5. The CDR3 spans 14 residues. Healthy individuals who donated bone marrow served as the donors. This PCR relied on a set of 60 Vbeta primers and 13 Jbeta primers. Authors' processing steps: Roughly 11 million shared chains were among some 80 million unique TCR beta chains counted in a later analysis. Sequenced by immunoSEQ multiplex PCR; TCRdb stores in-frame clones only, minus some. That table is the source of V, J and clone size, and D and trimming were worked out from the DNA. The data show about 100,000 clones, 75% seen once. Study-wide findings and caveats: It was reported that the classifier diagnosed cytomegalovirus status with high specificity and sensitivity in both the original and validation cohorts. About 90% or about 30% of the time was how often most TCR beta V segments were productive, according to an earlier analysis.

The sequence was obtained from a man over 45 in good health and CMV-seronegative. Sequenced: PBMCs. The rearrangement links TRBV5-5 to TRBJ2-2, with 9 bases aligning to TRBD1. CDR3 sequence reads: CASSLQGADGELFF. The CDR3 nucleotides are TGTGCCAGCAGCCTACAGGGGGCTGACGGGGAGCTGTTTTTT.